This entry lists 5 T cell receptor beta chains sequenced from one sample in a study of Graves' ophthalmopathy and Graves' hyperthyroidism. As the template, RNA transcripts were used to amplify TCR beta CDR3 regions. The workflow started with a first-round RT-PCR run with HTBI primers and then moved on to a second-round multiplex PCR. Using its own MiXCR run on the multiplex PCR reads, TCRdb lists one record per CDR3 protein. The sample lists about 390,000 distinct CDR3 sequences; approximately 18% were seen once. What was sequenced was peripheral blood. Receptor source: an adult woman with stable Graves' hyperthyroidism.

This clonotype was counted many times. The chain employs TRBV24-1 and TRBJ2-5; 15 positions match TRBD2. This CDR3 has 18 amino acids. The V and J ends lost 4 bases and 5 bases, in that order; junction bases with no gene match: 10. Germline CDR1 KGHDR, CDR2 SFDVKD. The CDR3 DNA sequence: TGTGCCACCAGTGACGCCGGGACTAGCGGGGGGCCCACGGAGACCCAGTACTTC. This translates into CATSDAGTSGGPTETQYF.

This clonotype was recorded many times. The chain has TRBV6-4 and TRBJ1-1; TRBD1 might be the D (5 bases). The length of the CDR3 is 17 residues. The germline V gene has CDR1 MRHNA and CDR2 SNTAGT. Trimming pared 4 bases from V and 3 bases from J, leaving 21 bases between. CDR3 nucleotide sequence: TGTGCCAGCAGTGGGGGTCGAACGGTGTGGGGGTACACTGAAGCTTTCTTT. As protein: CASSGGRTVWGYTEAFF.

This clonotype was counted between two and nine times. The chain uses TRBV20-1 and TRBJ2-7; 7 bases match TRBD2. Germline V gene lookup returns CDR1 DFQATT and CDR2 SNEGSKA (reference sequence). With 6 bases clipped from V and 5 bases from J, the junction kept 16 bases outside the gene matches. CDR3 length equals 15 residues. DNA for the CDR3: TGCAGTGCCAGGCCCGGGACTACGGTTGGGAACGAGCAGTACTTC. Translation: CSARPGTTVGNEQYF.

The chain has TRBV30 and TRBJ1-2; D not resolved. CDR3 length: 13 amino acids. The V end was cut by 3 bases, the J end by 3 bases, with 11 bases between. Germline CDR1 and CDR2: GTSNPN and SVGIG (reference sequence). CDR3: CAWSSGPHYGYTF. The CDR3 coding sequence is TGTGCCTGGAGCTCCGGGCCTCACTATGGCTACACCTTC.

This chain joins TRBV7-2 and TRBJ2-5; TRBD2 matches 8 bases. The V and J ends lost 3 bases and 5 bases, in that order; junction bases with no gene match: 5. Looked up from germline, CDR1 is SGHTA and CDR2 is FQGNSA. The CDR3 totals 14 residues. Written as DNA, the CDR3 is TGTGCCAGCAGCTTGGGACTAGTTGCCGAGACCCAGTACTTC. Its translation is CASSLGLVAETQYF.